What follows are 29 T cell receptor beta chains derived from one specimen sequenced in a study of T cells in Graves' hyperthyroidism and ophthalmopathy. Template material for amplifying TCR beta CDR3 regions consisted of RNA transcripts. In the first-round RT-PCR of the TCR CDR3, the HTBI primer set was used. TCRdb processed the multiplex PCR reads anew with MiXCR; each CDR3 protein has one entry. The table includes fewer than 650,000 distinct CDR3 sequences, around 14% detected once. The sequencing input was blood. These receptors were obtained from a woman aged 18-30 years with Graves' ophthalmopathy.

This clonotype came up many times. This chain joins TRBV11-1 and TRBJ1-2; D gene unclear. V was clipped by 5 bases and J by 8 bases, with 15 bases between them. CDR1 SGHAT and CDR2 FQDESV come from the germline V gene (reference sequence). CDR3 length: 13 residues. CDR3 amino acids: CASSLPSKRGYTF. In nucleotides, the CDR3 is TGTGCCAGCAGCCTCCCGTCGAAACGAGGCTACACCTTC.

The chain recombines TRBV14 with TRBJ2-2; TRBD2 might be the D (5 bases). CDR3 length: 17 amino acids. Trimming stripped 1 base from V and 4 bases from J, with 16 bases between. Germline CDR1 and CDR2: SGHDN and FVKESK. CDR3 region: CASSQVAVLSGTGELFF. DNA for the CDR3: TGTGCCAGCAGCCAAGTCGCGGTCCTCAGCGGCACCGGGGAGCTGTTTTTT.

This clonotype appeared many times. The chain links TRBV5-6 to TRBJ1-2, with no clear D. Germline CDR1 reads SGHDT; CDR2 reads YYEEEE. Trimming pared 1 base from V and 4 bases from J, leaving 14 bases between. The CDR3 loop spans 15 amino acids. Written as DNA, the CDR3 is TGTGCCAGCAGCTTGATAAAACGGCCGAGCTATGGCTACACCTTC. This gives the protein CASSLIKRPSYGYTF.

J is TRBJ1-5 and V is TRBV28; 7 bases are a match to TRBD1. Unmatched junction bases numbered 8, after V lost 7 bases and J lost 2 bases. The germline V gene has CDR1 MDHEN and CDR2 SYDVKM. The CDR3 loop spans 15 amino acids. CDR3 residues: CASTMTGSGNQPQHF. In DNA form, the CDR3 reads TGTGCCAGCACCATGACAGGGTCGGGCAATCAGCCCCAGCATTTT.

This chain connects TRBV5-1 to TRBJ2-3; 12 bases are a match to TRBD1. In germline, CDR1 is SGHRS, CDR2 YFSETQ. The J segment lost 3 bases and the V segment lost 1 base, leaving 9 bases of the junction unmatched. CDR3 length equals 18 residues. CDR3 DNA: TGCGCCAGCAGCTTGTCGGCCGGGACAGGGGGCTTTACAGATACGCAGTATTTT. This encodes CASSLSAGTGGFTDTQYF.

At least ten counts were recorded for this clonotype. CDR3 sequence (DNA): TGTGCCAGCAGTTTTTGGGGGGACCACCAGCCCCAGCATTTT. Amino acids: CASSFWGDHQPQHF. This chain uses TRBV27 with TRBJ1-5; tentatively, D is TRBD1 (5 bases). The germline V and J ends were trimmed by 3 bases and 7 bases, with 13 bases remaining between them. The CDR3 length is 14 residues. Germline CDR1 is MNHEY and CDR2 is SMNVEV (reference sequence).

This clonotype was seen ten or more times. This chain joins TRBV28 and TRBJ2-5, with 8 bases that match TRBD2. The CDR3 loop spans 15 amino acids. From germline, CDR1 is MDHEN and CDR2 SYDVKM. The ends lost 5 bases at V and 1 base at J; junction bases unmatched: 6. As DNA, the CDR3 is TGTGCCAGCAGTCCACACCGGGGGGGCCAAGAGACCCAGTACTTC. Translating it yields CASSPHRGGQETQYF. Based on the CDR3 plus reference TRBV28 and TRBJ2-5, the full variable domain is DVKVTQSSRYLVKRTGEKVFLECVQDMDHENMFWYRQDPGLGLRLIYFSYDVKMKEKGDIPEGYSVSREKKERFSLILESASTNQTSMYLCASSPHRGGQETQYFGPGTRLLVL.

Many counts were recorded for this clonotype. The gene calls are TRBV30 and TRBJ1-2; D unclear. This CDR3 is 11 amino acids long. Germline CDR1 and CDR2: GTSNPN and SVGIG (reference sequence). The V end lost 2 bases, the J end lost 8 bases, and 9 bases lay between the germline ends. In DNA form, the CDR3 reads TGTGCCTGGAGTTTTAGGGAGGGCTACACCTTC. It encodes CAWSFREGYTF. Looking up the rest from reference TRBV30 and TRBJ1-2 gives the full variable domain: SQTIHQWPATLVQPVGSPLSLECTVEGTSNPNLYWYRQAAGRGLQLLFYSVGIGQISSEVPQNLSASRPQDRQFILSSKKLLLSDSGFYLCAWSFREGYTFGSGTRLTVV.

This clonotype was seen a handful of times. The chain links TRBV6-1 to TRBJ2-1; 11 bases are a match to TRBD2. The CDR3 loop spans 16 amino acids. Germline V gives CDR1 MNHNS, CDR2 SASEGT. Losses at the gene ends were 8 bases for V and 0 bases for J; bases not matched to a gene: 6. CDR3 in amino acids: CASAASGRTSYNEQFF. The CDR3 bases are TGTGCCAGCGCCGCTAGCGGGAGGACCTCCTACAATGAGCAGTTCTTC.

This clonotype was seen only a few times. CDR3 sequence: CSARTGTGGAGTGELFF. CDR3 nucleotide sequence: TGCAGTGCACGTACCGGGACAGGGGGCGCTGGCACCGGGGAGCTGTTTTTT. The chain is built from TRBV20-1 and TRBJ2-2; 12 bases align to TRBD1. V dropped 6 bases and J dropped 4; count of bases not matched to a gene: 12. The CDR3 has 17 amino acids. Germline values: CDR1 DFQATT, CDR2 SNEGSKA (reference sequence).

The sample holds many counts of this clonotype. This rearrangement joins TRBV9 to TRBJ1-2, with D tentatively TRBD1 (6 bases). The CDR3 totals 14 residues. Germline loops: CDR1 SGDLS, CDR2 YYNGEE. Trimming took off 2 bases at V and 4 bases at J, with 12 bases between the two ends. This CDR3 is CASSVWEGGYGYTF. The CDR3 DNA follows: TGTGCCAGCAGCGTTTGGGAGGGGGGCTATGGCTACACCTTC. Full variable domain (missing parts from reference TRBV9 and TRBJ1-2): DSGVTQTPKHLITATGQRVTLRCSPRSGDLSVYWYQQSLDQGLQFLIQYYNGEERAKGNILERFSAQQFPDLHSELNLSSLELGDSALYFCASSVWEGGYGYTFGSGTRLTVV.

In this sample, this clonotype turned up many times. The chain links TRBV27 to TRBJ2-7, with 7 bases aligning to TRBD2. CDR1 and CDR2 (germline): MNHEY, SMNVEV (reference sequence). Trimming at V came to 6 bases and at J to 7 bases, leaving 6 bases not matched to a gene. This CDR3 contains 12 residues. The CDR3 spells CASRGSGEEQYF. As DNA, the CDR3 is TGTGCCAGCAGAGGGAGCGGGGAAGAGCAGTACTTC.

This clonotype came up many times. This rearrangement joins TRBV12-3 or TRBV12-4 to TRBJ1-1; 9 bases match TRBD1. The CDR3 contains 16 residues. After removal of 6 bases from V and 3 bases from J, the junction contained 11 bases not matched to a gene. CDR3 bases: TGTGCCAGCAGCGACGAGCCTCGGGACAGGGACACTGAAGCTTTCTTT. It specifies CASSDEPRDRDTEAFF.

In this sample, this clonotype turned up many times. The V gene is TRBV10-3, the J gene TRBJ2-7; D might be TRBD2 (6 bases). V shed 5 bases and J shed 7 bases, with 18 bases lying between them. This CDR3 has 14 residues. Germline values: CDR1 ENHRY, CDR2 SYGVKD. This CDR3 reads CAISNRDSSREQYF. The CDR3 DNA sequence: TGTGCCATCAGTAACCGGGACTCGAGTCGGGAGCAGTACTTC.

V usage is TRBV10-3 and J usage is TRBJ2-1; possibly TRBD1 or TRBD2 for D (5 bases each). CDR1 and CDR2 (germline): ENHRY, SYGVKD. V lost 7 bases to trimming and J lost 0 bases, with 13 bases between them. The CDR3 extends over 15 amino acids. The CDR3 DNA reads as TGTGCCATCAATGACGGGGCCTTCTCCTACAATGAGCAGTTCTTC. Translation gives CAINDGAFSYNEQFF.

CDR3 sequence: CASSPKTGGFNEQFF. CDR3 sequence (DNA): TGTGCCAGCTCACCCAAGACAGGGGGCTTCAATGAGCAGTTCTTC. The chain combines TRBV18 with TRBJ2-1, with 10 bases matching TRBD1. Germline values: CDR1 KGHSH, CDR2 LQKENI. Germline trimming cut 3 bases from V and 6 bases from J; bases unmatched to any gene: 5. This CDR3 contains 15 residues.

The table lists this clonotype with many counts. The rearrangement links TRBV7-3 to TRBJ2-1; TRBD2 matches at 16 bases. The CDR3 runs to 20 residues. Germline lookup yields CDR1 SGHTA and CDR2 FQGTGA. After removal of 4 bases from V and 2 bases from J, the junction contained 11 bases not matched to a gene. In nucleotides, the CDR3 is TGTGCCAGCAGCTCGCCGGGACTAGCGGGAGGGGGAGGCACCTACAATGAGCAGTTCTTC. Protein product: CASSSPGLAGGGGTYNEQFF.

The rearrangement links TRBV9 to TRBJ2-3; D gene ambiguous. Germline CDR1 SGDLS, CDR2 YYNGEE. The V and J ends lost 0 bases and 5 bases respectively, with 4 bases between them. The CDR3 loop spans 12 amino acids. The CDR3 bases are TGTGCCAGCAGCGTAGATAAAGATACGCAGTATTTT. Its translation: CASSVDKDTQYF.

V and J are TRBV4-1 and TRBJ2-5; the D gene is possibly TRBD2 (5 bases). Trimming took 1 base from V and 6 from J, leaving 18 bases between them. The CDR3 consists of 16 residues. Germline assignment: CDR1 MGHRA and CDR2 YSYEKL. The CDR3 DNA follows: TGCGCCAGCAGCCAAGCCCCGAAACTAGAAGTACAGACCCAGTACTTC. The encoded protein is CASSQAPKLEVQTQYF.

This clonotype was seen at least ten times. This chain uses TRBV5-1 with TRBJ2-4; 8 bases are a match to TRBD1. The CDR3 runs 14 residues. Germline-derived CDR1 and CDR2 are SGHRS and YFSETQ. After removal of 6 bases from V and 8 bases from J, the junction contained 10 bases not matched to a gene. CDR3 in DNA: TGCGCCAGCACCCTGGGGCAGGGGGCAGACATTCAGTACTTC. This gives the protein CASTLGQGADIQYF.

The CDR3 region has the DNA TGTGCCAGCAGCTCCCTTGGCGGGGCTCGGTATGGCTACACCTTC. Protein: CASSSLGGARYGYTF. The chain couples TRBV7-9 to TRBJ1-2, with a weak D call TRBD1 (5 bases). In germline, CDR1 is SEHNR, CDR2 FQNEAQ (reference sequence). The CDR3 covers 15 residues. Between the trimmed V and J ends, which lost 4 bases and 5 bases, there was a span of 17 bases.

At least ten counts were recorded for this clonotype. This chain joins TRBV28 and TRBJ1-6, with D hard to call. Germline V gene lookup returns CDR1 MDHEN and CDR2 SYDVKM. The V end was cut by 8 bases, the J end by 0 bases, with 8 bases between. This CDR3 has 14 amino acids. CDR3 nucleotides: TGTGCCAGCTGTCTCAGCTCCTATAATTCACCCCTCCACTTT. Protein sequence: CASCLSSYNSPLHF. Based on the CDR3 plus reference TRBV28 and TRBJ1-6, the full variable domain is DVKVTQSSRYLVKRTGEKVFLECVQDMDHENMFWYRQDPGLGLRLIYFSYDVKMKEKGDIPEGYSVSREKKERFSLILESASTNQTSMYLCASCLSSYNSPLHFGNGTRLTVT.

The V gene is TRBV6-1, the J gene TRBJ1-6; D perhaps matches TRBD1 (6 bases). From germline, CDR1 is MNHNS and CDR2 SASEGT. This CDR3 has 16 amino acids. V was clipped by 5 bases and J by 0 bases, with 11 bases between them. CDR3 region: CASSRQASSYNSPLHF. The CDR3 coding sequence is TGTGCCAGCAGTCGACAGGCGAGCTCCTATAATTCACCCCTCCACTTT.

The rearrangement joins TRBV19 to TRBJ1-4; no clear D. The CDR3 extends over 14 amino acids. CDR1 and CDR2 from the germline V gene are LNHDA and SQIVND (reference sequence). V lost 2 bases to trimming and J lost 0 bases, with 4 bases between them. CDR3 amino acids: CASSIWATNEKLFF. Written as DNA, the CDR3 is TGTGCCAGTAGTATATGGGCAACTAATGAAAAACTGTTTTTT.

This clonotype was recorded many times. The V gene is TRBV29-1, the J gene TRBJ2-1; the D gene is possibly TRBD2 (5 bases). CDR1 and CDR2 from the germline V gene are SQVTM and ANQGSEA. V lost 8 bases and J 6 bases, leaving 14 bases between the germline ends. The CDR3 is made up of 12 amino acids. The CDR3 nucleotides are TGCAGCCTCAGAGGGTGGACCAATGAGCAGTTCTTC. As protein: CSLRGWTNEQFF.

The V and J genes are TRBV4-1 and TRBJ2-3; TRBD1 aligns across 7 bases. The germline gives CDR1 MGHRA, CDR2 YSYEKL. There are 14 residues in the CDR3. Trimming took 3 bases from V and 3 from J; bases not matched to a gene: 3. The CDR3 nucleotides are TGCGCCAGCAGCCAGGGGACAGTTACAGATACGCAGTATTTT. This sequence encodes CASSQGTVTDTQYF.

The chain carries TRBV5-1 and TRBJ1-6, with 8 bases lining up with TRBD1. This CDR3 has 17 amino acids. V trimming: 0 bases; J trimming: 0 bases; junction bases outside the gene matches: 2. Germline loops: CDR1 SGHRS, CDR2 YFSETQ. Here the CDR3 DNA reads TGCGCCAGCAGCTTGGGGGACAGGAGCTCCTATAATTCACCCCTCCACTTT. Translation gives CASSLGDRSSYNSPLHF.

This clonotype has just a few counts. The rearrangement uses TRBV9 and TRBJ2-7, with D perhaps TRBD1 (6 bases). CDR1 is SGDLS, CDR2 YYNGEE, per germline. V dropped 3 bases and J dropped 11 bases, with 18 bases sitting between them. The CDR3 has 13 residues. The CDR3 region is CASSAGRGVQKYF. The CDR3 nucleotides read TGTGCCAGCAGCGCCGGCAGGGGCGTACAGAAGTACTTC.

This clonotype has more than one count but fewer than ten. The V and J genes are TRBV18 and TRBJ2-7; TRBD2 agrees at 15 bases. Germline lookup yields CDR1 KGHSH and CDR2 LQKENI. V trimming: 2 bases; J trimming: 3 bases; junction bases outside the gene matches: 2. The CDR3 is made up of 16 amino acids. CDR3 loop: CASSPGGLAGGYEQYF. Written as DNA, the CDR3 is TGTGCCAGCTCACCAGGGGGACTAGCGGGAGGCTACGAGCAGTACTTC.